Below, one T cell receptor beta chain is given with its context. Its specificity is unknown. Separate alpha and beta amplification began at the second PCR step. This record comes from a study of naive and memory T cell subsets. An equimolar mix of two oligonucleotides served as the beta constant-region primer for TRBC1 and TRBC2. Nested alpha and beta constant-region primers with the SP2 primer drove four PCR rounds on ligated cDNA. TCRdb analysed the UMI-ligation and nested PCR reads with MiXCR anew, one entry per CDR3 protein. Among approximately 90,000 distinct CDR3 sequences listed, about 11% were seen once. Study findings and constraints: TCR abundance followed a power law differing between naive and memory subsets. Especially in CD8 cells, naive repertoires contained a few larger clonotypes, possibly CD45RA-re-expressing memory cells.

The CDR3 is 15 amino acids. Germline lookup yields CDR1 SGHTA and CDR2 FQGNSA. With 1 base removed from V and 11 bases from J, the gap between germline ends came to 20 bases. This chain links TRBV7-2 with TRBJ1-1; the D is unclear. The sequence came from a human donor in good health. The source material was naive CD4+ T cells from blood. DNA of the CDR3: TGTGCCAGCAGCTTAGTCGTGGGGATGGGCTCGGCCGCTTTCTTT. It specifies CASSLVVGMGSAAFF.